Only a few counts were recorded for the clone carrying this T cell receptor beta chain. These data come from a study of blood T cell repertoires in COVID-19. Looked up from germline, CDR1 is SGHRS and CDR2 is YFSETQ. V was cut by 0 bases and J by 5 bases, with 8 bases left in between. The CDR3 has 13 residues. Using immunoSEQ multiplex PCR, the repertoire was profiled, and TCRdb retains in-frame clones only, with some absent. Of 320,000 or so clones in the sample, 85% were seen once. The chain couples TRBV5-1 to TRBJ1-1; maybe TRBD1 (6 bases). The sample comprised PBMCs or T cells enriched from blood (not recorded which). The TCR originated in a woman in her 30s who had been exposed to COVID-19. The CDR3 sequence is CASSLEGGTEAFF. DNA for the CDR3: TGCGCCAGCAGCTTGGAAGGGGGTACTGAAGCTTTCTTT.